This TCR beta chain was sequenced in a study of T-cell memory formation after mild COVID-19. Each CDR3 protein gets one entry after TCRdb re-called the 5' RACE reads with MiXCR. Of about 62,000 distinct CDR3 sequences listed, 9.3% are singletons. Deletions cut 4 bases from V and 4 bases from J, with 10 bases between. The CDR3 length is 13 residues. Germline loops: CDR1 MGHRA, CDR2 YSYEKL. The rearrangement uses TRBV4-1 and TRBJ1-1; D is uncertain. What was sequenced was PBMCs or a T cell subset sorted from them (not recorded which). This TCR was sampled from a man younger than 35 who had mild COVID-19 (a few samples of this study predate the infection). Cell type and time point are not known. CDR3 sequence (DNA): TGCGCCAGCAGCCCCGGACCGACCACTGAAGCTTTCTTT. Translation gives CASSPGPTTEAFF.